The rows below give T cell receptor beta chains drawn from one sample of a study of T-cell reconstitution after alpha-beta-depleted transplantation in children. TCRdb passed the PCR reads through MiXCR, listing each CDR3 protein once. This sample has about a million distinct CDR3 sequences; less than 30% occur once, and the top ten carry roughly 28%. Here the sequenced sample was PBMCs, mostly from graft donor cells, taken 360 days after TCRalphabeta/CD19-depleted stem cell transplant. These receptors were obtained from a boy less than two years old who had a stem cell transplant for SCID, so the T cells may come from the graft donor. Each CDR3 is given with its conserved first and last residue. Each record gives: clone size, J gene, D gene, V gene, CDR3 protein, CDR3 DNA. A D gene is named only where the DNA matches it firmly. A row's size may be missing; if present it is once, few, many or a size class.

>NA|TRBJ2-7|NA|TRBV4-3
CASSQGLGNYEQYF
TGCGCCAGCAGCCAAGGGTTAGGTAACTACGAGCAGTACTTC
>NA|TRBJ1-5|NA|TRBV28
CASSLRTLSNQPQHF
TGTGCCAGCAGTCTCCGGACACTTAGCAATCAGCCCCAGCATTTT
>NA|TRBJ1-5|NA|TRBV4-1
CASSQEWQLGQHF
TGCGCCAGCAGCCAAGAATGGCAATTGGGCCAGCATTTT
>many|TRBJ2-7|NA|TRBV5-1
CASSLTSSLRDEQYF
TGCGCCAGCAGCTTGACAAGCTCTCTGCGGGACGAGCAGTACTTC
>NA|TRBJ2-7|TRBD2|TRBV5-1
CASSELAAYEQYF
TGCGCCAGCAGCGAACTAGCGGCCTACGAGCAGTACTTC
>NA|TRBJ1-2|NA|TRBV5-1
CASSLARGGDNYGYTF
TGCGCCAGCAGCTTGGCCCGGGGGGGAGATAACTATGGCTACACCTTC
>NA|TRBJ1-2|TRBD1|TRBV7-2
CASSFDRDNYGYTF
TGTGCCAGCAGCTTCGACAGGGACAACTATGGCTACACCTTC
>NA|TRBJ1-1|TRBD1|TRBV5-1
CASSLGDTDRETEAFF
TGCGCCAGCAGCTTGGGCGATACGGACAGGGAGACTGAAGCTTTCTTT
>many|TRBJ2-7|NA|TRBV4-1
CASSQGTGPPYEQYF
TGCGCCAGCAGCCAAGGGACGGGCCCTCCCTACGAGCAGTACTTC
>NA|TRBJ1-4|NA|TRBV20-1
CSTGTVADEKLFF
TGCAGTACCGGGACTGTGGCGGATGAAAAACTGTTTTTT
>once|TRBJ2-5|NA|TRBV29-1
CSVEAGRETQYF
TGCAGCGTTGAAGCAGGCAGGGAGACCCAGTACTTC
>NA|TRBJ2-4|NA|TRBV6-1
CASSSRVIAKNIQYF
TGTGCCAGCAGCTCCCGGGTGATAGCCAAAAACATTCAGTACTTC
>few|TRBJ2-1|NA|TRBV6-2/TRBV6-3
CASRYRSGLGNEQFF
TGTGCCAGCAGGTACAGGTCAGGGTTGGGCAATGAGCAGTTCTTC
>NA|TRBJ1-2|NA|TRBV6-1
CASTWGDLRGYTF
TGTGCCAGCACCTGGGGTGATTTAAGAGGCTACACCTTC
>NA|TRBJ1-2|TRBD1|TRBV20-1
CSVGDREYGYTF
TGCAGTGTCGGAGACAGGGAGTATGGCTACACCTTC
>NA|TRBJ2-2|NA|TRBV4-1
CASSQYFTGELFF
TGCGCCAGCAGCCAATATTTTACCGGGGAGCTGTTTTTT
>NA|TRBJ2-1|TRBD2|TRBV20-1
CSASIAGGPSSYNEQFF
TGCAGTGCTTCTATAGCGGGGGGCCCGAGCTCCTACAATGAGCAGTTCTTC
>NA|TRBJ2-5|NA|TRBV10-3
CAISERLGDGETQYF
TGTGCCATCAGTGAGAGGCTCGGGGACGGGGAGACCCAGTACTTC
>few|TRBJ2-3|TRBD1|TRBV12-3/TRBV12-4
CASSLEGPGQAADTQYF
TGTGCCAGCAGTTTAGAGGGTCCGGGACAGGCCGCAGATACGCAGTATTTT
>few|TRBJ2-7|NA|TRBV29-1
CSVAGLYSYEQYF
TGCAGCGTCGCAGGACTGTACTCCTACGAGCAGTACTTC
>NA|TRBJ2-2|NA|TRBV6-1
CASRASVAGELFF
TGTGCCAGCAGGGCTAGCGTCGCCGGGGAGCTGTTTTTT
>NA|TRBJ2-6|NA|TRBV15
CATSRIAGSSGANVLTF
TGTGCCACCAGCAGAATAGCAGGGAGCTCTGGGGCCAACGTCCTGACTTTC
>many|TRBJ2-7|TRBD1|TRBV5-1
CASSLNRGSYEQYF
TGTGCCAGCAGTTTAAACAGGGGGTCCTACGAGCAGTACTTC
>few|TRBJ1-4|TRBD1|TRBV20-1
CSARKDRIEKLFF
TGCAGTGCTAGAAAGGACAGGATCGAAAAACTGTTTTTT
>NA|TRBJ2-1|TRBD2|TRBV7-3
CASSLGLAGGYGTYNEQFF
TGTGCCAGCAGCTTAGGACTAGCGGGGGGGTACGGGACATACAATGAGCAGTTCTTC
>few|TRBJ1-4|NA|TRBV12-3/TRBV12-4
CASTEGKTNEKLFF
TGTGCCAGCACCGAGGGAAAAACTAATGAAAAACTGTTTTTT
>NA|TRBJ2-1|TRBD2|TRBV7-8
CASSLEVAGINEQFF
TGTGCCAGCAGCTTAGAGGTAGCGGGAATCAATGAGCAGTTCTTC